The present entry profiles one T cell receptor beta chain with its context. This clonotype was counted between two and nine times. There is no known antigen for this receptor. Per-base qualities were not stored, and no clone one base away is much larger. CDR3 length: 14 amino acids, cysteine to phenylalanine. Here the CDR3 DNA is all that survives: 42 bases in frame from base 1. The germline V gene specifies SQVTM as CDR1 and ANQGSEA as CDR2. The germline ends are 13 bases apart after V is trimmed by 4 bases and J by 1 base. This entry belongs to a study of T cells of healthy individuals listed by TCRdb under 2018. Library method: 5' RACE. The instrument was an Illumina MiSeq. Using fastp trimming at Q25 and MiXCR clonotype assembly, TCRdb reanalyzed the public sequencing data and kept in-frame beta chains. Merged by CDR3 protein, the rows form single entries marked with the most common genes and DNA. The sample data list over 95,000 distinct CDR3 sequences, and 17% of these were observed just once. Roughly 6.1% of the sample rests with the top ten.

The clonotype comes from a human donor in good health. The chain is made from TRBV29-1 and TRBJ2-5, and the D gene may be TRBD2, 6 bases matching. The CDR3 has the sequence CSVVPGSLQETQYF. The nucleotide sequence is TGCAGCGTTGTCCCCGGGAGCCTCCAAGAGACCCAGTACTTC.